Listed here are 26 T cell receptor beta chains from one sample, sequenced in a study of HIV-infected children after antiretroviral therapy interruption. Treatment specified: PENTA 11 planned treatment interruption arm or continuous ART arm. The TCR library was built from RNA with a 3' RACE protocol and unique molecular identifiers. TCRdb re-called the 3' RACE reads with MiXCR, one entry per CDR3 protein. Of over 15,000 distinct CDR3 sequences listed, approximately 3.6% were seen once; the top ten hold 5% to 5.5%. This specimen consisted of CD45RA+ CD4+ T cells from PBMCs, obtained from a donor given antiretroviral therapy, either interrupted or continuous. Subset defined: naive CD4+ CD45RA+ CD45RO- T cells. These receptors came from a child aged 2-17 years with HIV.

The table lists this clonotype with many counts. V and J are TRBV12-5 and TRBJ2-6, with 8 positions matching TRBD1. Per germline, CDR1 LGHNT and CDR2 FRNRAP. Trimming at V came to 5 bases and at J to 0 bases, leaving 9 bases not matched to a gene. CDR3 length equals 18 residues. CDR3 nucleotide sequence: TGTGCTAGTGGTCCAGGGACAGGTATAAGCTCTGGGGCCAACGTCCTGACTTTC. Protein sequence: CASGPGTGISSGANVLTF.

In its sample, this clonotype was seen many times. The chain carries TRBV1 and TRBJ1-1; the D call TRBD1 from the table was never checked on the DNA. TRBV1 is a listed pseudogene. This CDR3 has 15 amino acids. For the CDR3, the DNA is TGCACCAGCAGCCAAGAGGGGACCTTGAACACTGAAGCTTTCTTT. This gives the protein CTSSQEGTLNTEAFF.

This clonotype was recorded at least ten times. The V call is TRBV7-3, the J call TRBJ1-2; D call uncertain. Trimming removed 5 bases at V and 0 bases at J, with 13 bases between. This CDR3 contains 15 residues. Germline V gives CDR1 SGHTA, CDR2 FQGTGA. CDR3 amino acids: CASSLQPMANYGYTF. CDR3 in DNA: TGTGCCAGCAGCCTCCAACCAATGGCTAACTATGGCTACACCTTC. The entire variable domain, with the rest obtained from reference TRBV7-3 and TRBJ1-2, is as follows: GAGVSQTPSNKVTEKGKYVELRCDPISGHTALYWYRQSLGQGPEFLIYFQGTGAADDSGLPNDRFFAVRPEGSVSTLKIQRTERGDSAVYLCASSLQPMANYGYTFGSGTRLTVV.

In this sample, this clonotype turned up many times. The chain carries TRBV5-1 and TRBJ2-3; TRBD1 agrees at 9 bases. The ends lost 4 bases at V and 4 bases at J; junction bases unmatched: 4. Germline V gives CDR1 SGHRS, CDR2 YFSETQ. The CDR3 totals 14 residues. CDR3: CASSPGQGSDTQYF. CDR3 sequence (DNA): TGCGCCAGCAGCCCAGGACAGGGGTCAGATACGCAGTATTTT.

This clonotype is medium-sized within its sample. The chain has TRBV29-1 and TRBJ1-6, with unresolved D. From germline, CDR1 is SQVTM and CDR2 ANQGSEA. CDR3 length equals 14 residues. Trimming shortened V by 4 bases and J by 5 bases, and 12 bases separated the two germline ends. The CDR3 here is CSVVESGHNSPLHF. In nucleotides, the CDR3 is TGCAGCGTTGTAGAAAGCGGCCATAATTCACCCCTCCACTTT.

The CDR3 DNA follows: TGTGCCAGCAGTCCTATGGGGTTTGAGACCCAGTACTTC. This gives the protein CASSPMGFETQYF. The chain recombines TRBV12-3 or TRBV12-4 with TRBJ2-5; no clear D. The germline V and J ends were trimmed by 5 bases and 5 bases, with 12 bases remaining between them. This CDR3 region has 13 residues.

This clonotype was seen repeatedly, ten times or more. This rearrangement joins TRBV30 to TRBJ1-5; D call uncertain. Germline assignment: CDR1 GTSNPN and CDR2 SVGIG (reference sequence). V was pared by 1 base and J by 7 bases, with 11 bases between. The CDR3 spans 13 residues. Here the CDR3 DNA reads TGTGCCTGGAGTGAAGGATTTCGACAGCCCCAGCATTTT. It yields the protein CAWSEGFRQPQHF. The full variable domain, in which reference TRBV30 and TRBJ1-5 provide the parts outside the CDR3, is SQTIHQWPATLVQPVGSPLSLECTVEGTSNPNLYWYRQAAGRGLQLLFYSVGIGQISSEVPQNLSASRPQDRQFILSSKKLLLSDSGFYLCAWSEGFRQPQHFGDGTRLSIL.

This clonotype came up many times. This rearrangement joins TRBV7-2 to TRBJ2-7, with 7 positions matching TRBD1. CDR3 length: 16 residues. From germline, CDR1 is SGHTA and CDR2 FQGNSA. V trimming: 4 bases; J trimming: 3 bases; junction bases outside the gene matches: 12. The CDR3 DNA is TGTGCCAGCAGCTCACAGGGGCGTGGAATCAACTACGAGCAGTACTTC. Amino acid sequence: CASSSQGRGINYEQYF. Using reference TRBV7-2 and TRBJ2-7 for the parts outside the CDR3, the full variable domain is GAGVSQSPSNKVTEKGKDVELRCDPISGHTALYWYRQSLGQGLEFLIYFQGNSAPDKSGLPSDRFSAERTGGSVSTLTIQRTQQEDSAVYLCASSSQGRGINYEQYFGPGTRLTVT.

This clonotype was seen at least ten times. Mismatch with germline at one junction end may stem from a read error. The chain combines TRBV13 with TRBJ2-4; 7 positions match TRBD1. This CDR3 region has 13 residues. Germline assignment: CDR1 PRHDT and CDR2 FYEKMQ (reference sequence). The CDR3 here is CASSMTGQNTLYF. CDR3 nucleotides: TGTGCCAGCTCCATGACAGGGCAAAACACCTTGTACTTT.

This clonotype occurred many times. CDR3 sequence (DNA): TGTGCCAGCTCTGGGCCGAACACTGAAGCTTTCTTT. Amino acids: CASSGPNTEAFF. The chain combines TRBV27 with TRBJ1-1; D unresolved. This CDR3 spans 12 amino acids. Deletions cut 8 bases from V and 1 base from J, with 8 bases between. Germline CDR1 MNHEY, CDR2 SMNVEV (reference sequence).

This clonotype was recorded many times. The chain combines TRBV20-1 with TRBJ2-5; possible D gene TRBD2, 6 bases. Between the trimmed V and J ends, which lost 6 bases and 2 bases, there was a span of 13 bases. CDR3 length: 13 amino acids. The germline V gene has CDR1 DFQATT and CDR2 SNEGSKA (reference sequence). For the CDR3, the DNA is TGCAGTGCCCAGCCGGGGGTACAAGAGACCCAGTACTTC. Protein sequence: CSAQPGVQETQYF.

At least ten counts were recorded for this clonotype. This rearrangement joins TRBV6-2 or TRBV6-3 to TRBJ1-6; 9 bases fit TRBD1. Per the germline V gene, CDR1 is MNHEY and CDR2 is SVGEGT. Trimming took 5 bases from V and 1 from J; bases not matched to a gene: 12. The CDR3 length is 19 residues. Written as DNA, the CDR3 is TGTGCCAGCAGTCGCGGACAGGGGAGAGAATCATCCTATAATTCACCCCTCCACTTT. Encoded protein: CASSRGQGRESSYNSPLHF.

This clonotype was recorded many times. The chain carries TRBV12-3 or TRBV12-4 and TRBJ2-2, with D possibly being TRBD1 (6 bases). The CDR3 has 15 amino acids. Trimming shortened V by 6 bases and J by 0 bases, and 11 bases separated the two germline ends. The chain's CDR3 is CASSLRQANTGELFF. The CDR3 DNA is TGTGCCAGCAGCCTTCGACAGGCGAACACCGGGGAGCTGTTTTTT.

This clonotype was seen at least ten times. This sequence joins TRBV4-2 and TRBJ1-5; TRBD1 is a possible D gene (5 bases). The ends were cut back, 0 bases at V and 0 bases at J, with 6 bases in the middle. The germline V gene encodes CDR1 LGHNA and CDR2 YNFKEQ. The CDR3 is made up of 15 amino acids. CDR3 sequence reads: CASSQETASNQPQHF. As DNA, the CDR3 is TGTGCCAGCAGCCAAGAGACAGCTAGCAATCAGCCCCAGCATTTT.

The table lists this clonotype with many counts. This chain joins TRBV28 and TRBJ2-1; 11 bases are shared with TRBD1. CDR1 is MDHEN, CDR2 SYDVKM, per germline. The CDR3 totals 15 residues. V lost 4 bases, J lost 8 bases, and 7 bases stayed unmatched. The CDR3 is CASSSPGQGGDEQFF. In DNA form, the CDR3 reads TGTGCCAGCAGTTCTCCGGGACAGGGGGGAGATGAGCAGTTCTTC.

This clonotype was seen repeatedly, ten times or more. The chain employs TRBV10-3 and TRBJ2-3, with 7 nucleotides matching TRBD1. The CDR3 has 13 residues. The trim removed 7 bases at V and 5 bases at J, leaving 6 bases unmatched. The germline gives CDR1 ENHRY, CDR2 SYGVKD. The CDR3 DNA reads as TGTGCCATCAAAGGACAGGCGGAAGATACGCAGTATTTT. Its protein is CAIKGQAEDTQYF.

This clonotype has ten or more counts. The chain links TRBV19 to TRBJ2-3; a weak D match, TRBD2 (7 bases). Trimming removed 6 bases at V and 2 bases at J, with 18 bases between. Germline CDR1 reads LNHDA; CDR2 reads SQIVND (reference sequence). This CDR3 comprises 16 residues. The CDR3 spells CASRRPPAGATDTQYF. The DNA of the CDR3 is TGTGCCAGTAGACGTCCCCCGGCGGGGGCCACAGATACGCAGTATTTT.

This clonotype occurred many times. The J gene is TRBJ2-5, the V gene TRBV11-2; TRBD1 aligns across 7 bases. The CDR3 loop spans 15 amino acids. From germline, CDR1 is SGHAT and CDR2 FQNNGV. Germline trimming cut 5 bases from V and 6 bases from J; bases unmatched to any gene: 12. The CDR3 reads CASSPGTVAKKTQYF. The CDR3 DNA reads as TGTGCCAGCAGCCCCGGGACAGTCGCCAAGAAGACCCAGTACTTC. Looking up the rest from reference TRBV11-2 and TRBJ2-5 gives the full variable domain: EAGVAQSPRYKIIEKRQSVAFWCNPISGHATLYWYQQILGQGPKLLIQFQNNGVVDDSQLPKDRFSAERLKGVDSTLKIQPAKLEDSAVYLCASSPGTVAKKTQYFGPGTRLLVL.

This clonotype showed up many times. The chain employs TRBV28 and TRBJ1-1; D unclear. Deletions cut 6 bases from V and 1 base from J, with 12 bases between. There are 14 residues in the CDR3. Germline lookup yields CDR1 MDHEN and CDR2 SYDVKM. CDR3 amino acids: CASSLAGANTEAFF. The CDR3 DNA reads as TGTGCCAGCAGCCTCGCCGGAGCGAACACTGAAGCTTTCTTT. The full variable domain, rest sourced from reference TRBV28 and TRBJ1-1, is DVKVTQSSRYLVKRTGEKVFLECVQDMDHENMFWYRQDPGLGLRLIYFSYDVKMKEKGDIPEGYSVSREKKERFSLILESASTNQTSMYLCASSLAGANTEAFFGQGTRLTVV.

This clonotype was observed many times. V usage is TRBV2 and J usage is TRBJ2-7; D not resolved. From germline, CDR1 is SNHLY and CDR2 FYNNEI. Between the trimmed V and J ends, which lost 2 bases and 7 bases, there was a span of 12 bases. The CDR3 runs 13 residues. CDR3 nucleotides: TGTGCCAGCAGTGAAACGGGCCCGACAGAGCAGTACTTC. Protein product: CASSETGPTEQYF.

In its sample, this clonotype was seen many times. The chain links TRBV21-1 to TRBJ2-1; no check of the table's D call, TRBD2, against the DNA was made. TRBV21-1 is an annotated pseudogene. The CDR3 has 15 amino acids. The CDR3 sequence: CASSTSTSGGPQWVF. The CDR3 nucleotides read TGTGCCAGCAGCACGTCGACTAGCGGGGGGCCGCAATGGGTCTTC.

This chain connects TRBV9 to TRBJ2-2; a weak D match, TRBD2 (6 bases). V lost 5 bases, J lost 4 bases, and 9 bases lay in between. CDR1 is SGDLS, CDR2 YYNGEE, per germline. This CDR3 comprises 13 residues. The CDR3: CASRSGATGELFF. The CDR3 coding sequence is TGTGCCAGCAGGTCGGGAGCCACCGGGGAGCTGTTTTTT.

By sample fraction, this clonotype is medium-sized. The CDR3 region has the DNA TGTGCCACCAGTGACTGGACGGAGCAGTTCTTC. This encodes CATSDWTEQFF. V and J are TRBV24-1 and TRBJ2-1; D is uncertain. The CDR3 spans 11 residues. CDR1 is KGHDR, CDR2 SFDVKD, per germline. The V end lost 4 bases, the J end lost 10 bases, and 7 bases lay between the germline ends.

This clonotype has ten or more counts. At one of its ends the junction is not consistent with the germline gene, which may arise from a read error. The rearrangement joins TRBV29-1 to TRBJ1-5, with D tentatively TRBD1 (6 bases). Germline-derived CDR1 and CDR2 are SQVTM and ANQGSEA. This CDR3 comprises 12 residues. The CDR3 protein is CSVQETGQPQHF. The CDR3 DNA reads TGCAGCGTTCAAGAGACAGGCCAGCCCCAGCATTTT.

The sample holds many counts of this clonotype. The CDR3 DNA sequence: TGTGCCAGCAGCCTCGGTCGGAGAGGGTCTGAAGCTTTCTTT. As protein: CASSLGRRGSEAFF. This chain uses TRBV14 with TRBJ1-1; D not certain. V was cut by 4 bases and J by 6 bases, with 15 bases left in between. Germline values: CDR1 SGHDN, CDR2 FVKESK. The CDR3 consists of 14 residues.

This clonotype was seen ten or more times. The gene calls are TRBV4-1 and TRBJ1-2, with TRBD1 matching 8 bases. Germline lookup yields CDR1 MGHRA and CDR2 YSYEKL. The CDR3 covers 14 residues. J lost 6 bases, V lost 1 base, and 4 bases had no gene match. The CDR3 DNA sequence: TGCGCCAGCAGCCAAGGCTCAGGGGGCGATGGCTACACCTTC. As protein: CASSQGSGGDGYTF.